This section outlines one TCR beta chain sequence together with its context. Antigen: not known. Repertoires were generated with immunoSEQ multiplex PCR, while TCRdb's copy carries only in-frame clones and drops some. The sample shows 35,000 to 40,000 clones, around 87% of them seen only once. This sample is drawn from a study of OX40 agonist ivuxolimab in advanced cancers. At cycle 4 day 1, cycle 7 day 1, and baseline, blood was sampled. Study-level results: Low levels of normalized T-cell clonal expansion also appeared in some nonresponders. Still undetermined is the antigen specificity of the expanded peripheral T cells.

The sequence came from an adult with an advanced solid tumor such as melanoma, head and neck, liver or kidney cancer. The material was CD4+ or CD8+ T cells sorted from blood, obtained in a trial of the OX40 agonist ivuxolimab.

The CDR3 reads CASSLAWGSSYNEQFF. The CDR3 coding sequence is TGTGCCAGCAGCTTGGCCTGGGGGTCCTCCTACAATGAGCAGTTCTTC. J is TRBJ2-1 and V is TRBV5-8; possibly TRBD1 or TRBD2 for D (5 bases each). Germline lookup yields CDR1 SGHTS and CDR2 YDEGEE. Trimming stripped 0 bases from V and 0 bases from J, with 10 bases between. The CDR3 runs to 16 residues.